This TCR beta chain was documented in a study of cytomegalovirus exposure and HLA in healthy donors. General observations from the study: Later analysis reportedly placed an Asian-associated ancestry cluster below the approximately 680-donor mean in N-insertions. The listing of some 170 TCR beta chains classed them as cytomegalovirus-associated. In a later analysis, HLA-associated TCR beta chains were more clonally expanded than equally common others. A few of the chains that were CMV-associated were confirmed in vitro to be specific for CMV antigens.

Comment on this clone: Its specificity is not known.

The CDR3 is 13 amino acids. Germline loops: CDR1 SGHDN, CDR2 FVKESK. V was pared by 4 bases and J by 4 bases, with 2 bases of the junction left unmatched. This PCR relied on a set of 60 Vbeta primers and 13 Jbeta primers. Sequenced by immunoSEQ multiplex PCR; TCRdb stores in-frame clones only, minus some. Of some 130,000 clones listed, around 73% are singletons. This TCR was recovered from a female donor in good health and CMV-seronegative. The rearrangement joins TRBV14 to TRBJ2-7; 9 bases match TRBD1. Sample: PBMCs. CDR3 in DNA: TGTGCCAGCAGCCGGGACAGGGAGTACGAGCAGTACTTC. Protein: CASSRDREYEQYF.